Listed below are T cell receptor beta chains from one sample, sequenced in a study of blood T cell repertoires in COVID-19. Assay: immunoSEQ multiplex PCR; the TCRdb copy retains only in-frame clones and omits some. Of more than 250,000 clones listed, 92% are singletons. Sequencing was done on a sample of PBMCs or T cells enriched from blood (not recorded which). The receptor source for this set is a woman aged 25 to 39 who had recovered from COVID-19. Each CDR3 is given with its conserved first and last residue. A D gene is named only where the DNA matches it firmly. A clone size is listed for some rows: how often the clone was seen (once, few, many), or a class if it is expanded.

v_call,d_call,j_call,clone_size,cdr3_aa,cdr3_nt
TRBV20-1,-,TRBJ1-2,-,CSAPKGYGYTF,TGCAGTGCCCCCAAGGGGTATGGCTACACCTTC
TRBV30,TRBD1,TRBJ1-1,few,CAGRGQPAGYTEAFF,TGTGCCGGGAGGGGACAGCCGGCCGGTTACACTGAAGCTTTCTTT
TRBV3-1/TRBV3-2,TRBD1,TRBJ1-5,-,CASSQGPGGQPQHF,TGTGCCAGCAGCCAAGGACCAGGGGGGCAGCCCCAGCATTTT
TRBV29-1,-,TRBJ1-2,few,CSVDRGRWYGYTF,TGCAGCGTTGACAGGGGCCGATGGTATGGCTACACCTTC
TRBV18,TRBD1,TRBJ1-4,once,CASSPRTGWNEKLFF,TGTGCCAGCTCACCACGGACAGGGTGGAATGAAAAACTGTTTTTT
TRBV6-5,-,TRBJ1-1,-,CASSYSSGSAAFF,TGTGCCAGCAGTTACTCTTCTGGGAGTGCAGCTTTCTTT
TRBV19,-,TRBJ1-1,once,CASSISGETEAFF,TGTGCCAGTAGTATCTCAGGGGAAACTGAAGCTTTCTTT
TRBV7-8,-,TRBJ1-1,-,CASSRRTDTEAFF,TGTGCCAGCAGCCGAAGGACAGACACTGAAGCTTTCTTT
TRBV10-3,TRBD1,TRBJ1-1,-,CAISVEGQGNTEAFF,TGTGCCATCAGTGTGGAGGGACAGGGCAACACTGAAGCTTTCTTT
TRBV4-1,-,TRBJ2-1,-,CASSQGGIEQFF,TGCGCCAGCAGCCAAGGGGGCATTGAGCAGTTCTTC
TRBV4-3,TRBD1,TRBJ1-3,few,CASSQERGWGQGGNTIYF,TGCGCCAGCAGCCAAGAACGGGGTTGGGGACAGGGAGGAAACACCATATATTTT
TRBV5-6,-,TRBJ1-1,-,CASSLQGRGTFF,TGTGCCAGCAGCTTACAGGGCCGAGGGACTTTCTTT
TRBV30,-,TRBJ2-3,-,CAWNQFTDTQYF,TGTGCCTGGAATCAGTTCACAGATACGCAGTATTTT
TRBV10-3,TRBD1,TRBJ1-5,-,CAISSGTGYNQPQHF,TGTGCCATCAGCTCCGGGACAGGTTACAATCAGCCCCAGCATTTT
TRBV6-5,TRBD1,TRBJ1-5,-,CASGPQGDQPQHF,TGTGCCAGTGGTCCACAGGGGGATCAGCCCCAGCATTTT
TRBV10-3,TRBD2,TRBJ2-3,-,CAISAEIAGGSTDTQYF,TGTGCCATCAGTGCCGAGATAGCGGGGGGGAGCACAGATACGCAGTATTTT
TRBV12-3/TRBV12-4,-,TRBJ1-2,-,CASSLGRVNGYTF,TGTGCCAGCAGTTTAGGGAGGGTTAATGGCTACACCTTC
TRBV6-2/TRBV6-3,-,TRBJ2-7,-,CASSYHEYYEQYF,TGTGCCAGCAGTTACCACGAGTACTACGAGCAGTACTTC
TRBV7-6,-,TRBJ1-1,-,CASSSHTNTEAFF,TGTGCCAGCAGCTCGCACACAAACACTGAAGCTTTCTTT
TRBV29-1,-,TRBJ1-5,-,CSIQTDWSQHF,TGCAGCATACAGACCGATTGGTCCCAGCATTTT
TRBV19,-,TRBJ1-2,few,CASSIAGVYGYTF,TGTGCCAGTAGTATTGCAGGGGTATACGGCTACACCTTC
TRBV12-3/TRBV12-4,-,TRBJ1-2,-,CASRGTGGGYTF,TGTGCCAGCAGGGGGACCGGGGGTGGCTACACCTTC
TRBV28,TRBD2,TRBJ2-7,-,CASSLLLAGTYEQYF,TGTGCCAGCAGTTTATTACTAGCGGGGACATACGAGCAGTACTTC
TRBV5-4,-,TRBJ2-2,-,CASSAGTQLGELFF,TGTGCCAGCAGCGCCGGGACTCAGTTGGGGGAGCTGTTTTTT
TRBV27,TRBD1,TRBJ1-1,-,CASRVDRFTEAFF,TGTGCCAGCAGGGTGGACAGGTTCACTGAAGCTTTCTTT
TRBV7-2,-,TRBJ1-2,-,CASSLATAPSYGYTF,TGTGCCAGCAGCTTAGCCACAGCCCCCTCCTATGGCTACACCTTC
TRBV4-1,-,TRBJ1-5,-,CASSQGTLNQPQHF,TGCGCCAGCAGCCAAGGGACACTGAATCAGCCCCAGCATTTT
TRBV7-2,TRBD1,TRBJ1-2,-,CASTPGQGAYYGYTF,TGTGCCAGCACCCCGGGACAGGGGGCTTACTATGGCTACACCTTC
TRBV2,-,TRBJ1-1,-,CASSEAGATTGTEAFF,TGTGCCAGCAGTGAAGCGGGGGCCACTACGGGAACTGAAGCTTTCTTT
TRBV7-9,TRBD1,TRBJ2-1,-,CASSQGASNEQFF,TGTGCCAGCAGCCAGGGGGCGAGCAATGAGCAGTTCTTC
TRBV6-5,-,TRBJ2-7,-,CASSGGATYEQYF,TGTGCCAGCAGCGGTGGGGCGACCTACGAGCAGTACTTC
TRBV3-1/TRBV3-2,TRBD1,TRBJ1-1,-,CASSQVGGGQARAEAFF,TGTGCCAGCAGCCAAGTAGGCGGTGGACAGGCGAGGGCTGAAGCTTTCTTT
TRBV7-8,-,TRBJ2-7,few,CASSSGTYTYEQYF,TGTGCCAGCAGCTCCGGGACATACACCTACGAGCAGTACTTC
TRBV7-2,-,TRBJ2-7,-,CASSFNMLYEQYF,TGTGCCAGCAGCTTCAACATGCTCTACGAGCAGTACTTC
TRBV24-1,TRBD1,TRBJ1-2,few,CATSDGQGFSGYTF,TGTGCCACCAGTGACGGACAGGGCTTTTCTGGCTACACCTTC
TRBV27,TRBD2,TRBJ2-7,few,CASSLSFPSGPYEQYF,TGTGCCAGCAGTTTATCGTTCCCTAGCGGACCCTACGAGCAGTACTTC
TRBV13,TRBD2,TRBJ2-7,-,CASSLGGMAQYF,TGTGCCAGCAGCCTCGGGGGGATGGCGCAGTACTTC
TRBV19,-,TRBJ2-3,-,CASSLLRATDTQYF,TGTGCCAGTAGTCTTCTGCGGGCCACAGATACGCAGTATTTT
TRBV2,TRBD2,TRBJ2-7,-,CASSGDRGLAGPNSYEQYF,TGTGCCAGCAGTGGGGACAGGGGACTAGCGGGACCTAACTCCTACGAGCAGTACTTC
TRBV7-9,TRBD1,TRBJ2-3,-,CASSRTGVSFGTQYF,TGTGCCAGCAGCCGAACAGGGGTTTCATTTGGTACGCAGTATTTT
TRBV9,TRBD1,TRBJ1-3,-,CASSAHWTGEYTIYF,TGTGCCAGCAGCGCCCACTGGACAGGGGAATACACCATATATTTT
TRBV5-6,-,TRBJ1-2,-,CASSLVLQGNYGYTF,TGTGCCAGCAGCTTGGTTCTCCAGGGTAACTATGGCTACACCTTC
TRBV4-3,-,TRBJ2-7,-,CASSQDHGGASEQYF,TGCGCCAGCAGCCAAGACCATGGGGGGGCGTCCGAGCAGTACTTC
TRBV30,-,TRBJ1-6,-,CAWSLSSYNSPLHF,TGTGCCTGGAGCCTTAGCTCCTATAATTCACCCCTCCACTTT
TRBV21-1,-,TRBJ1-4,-,CASSNFPGTGGNKIEKLFF,TGTGCCAGCAGCAACTTCCCCGGGACAGGGGGCAATAAAATAGAAAAACTGTTTTTT
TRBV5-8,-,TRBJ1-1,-,CASSSPVNTEAFF,TGTGCCAGCAGCTCCCCGGTAAACACTGAAGCTTTCTTT
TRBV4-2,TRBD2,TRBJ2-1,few,CASRRTSGNNEQFF,TGTGCCAGCAGGCGGACTAGCGGGAACAATGAGCAGTTCTTC